This T cell receptor (beta chain) was recorded in a study of CD8 T cells in ankylosing spondylitis. V dropped 9 bases and J dropped 8 bases, with 23 bases sitting between them. Germline lookup yields CDR1 LNHDA and CDR2 SQIVND (reference sequence). The CDR3 is made up of 15 amino acids. Broader study findings: Seven or eight highly homologous variants formed a TCR beta motif that appeared characteristic of ankylosing spondylitis blood.

Making use of molecular barcodes, quantitative 5'-RACE generated TCR beta libraries. TCRdb re-derived calls from the 5' RACE reads in MiXCR, one entry per CDR3 protein. The data hold roughly 670,000 distinct CDR3 sequences, with around 19% observed a single time. To note about this clonotype: What it recognizes is unknown.

The chain carries TRBV19 and TRBJ2-1; D is uncertain. Sequenced sample: blood, either unsorted or a sorted T cell fraction (not recorded which). The sequence was obtained from a male donor with ankylosing spondylitis. CDR3 nucleotide sequence: TGTGCCAGCTCGGCCATAACATCGGTTATCCATGAGCAGTTCTTC. Translation: CASSAITSVIHEQFF.